The 16 T cell receptor beta chains below come from one sample, sequenced in a study of beta chain features in type 1 diabetes. TCRB transcripts that were expressed got sequenced, as all of the isolated RNA had been reverse transcribed. Method: immunoSEQ multiplex PCR; TCRdb's copy keeps in-frame clones and lacks some. The table has over 700,000 clones, around a sixth seen once. Sequencing was performed on naive CD4+ T cells from blood. The receptors derive from a woman aged 18-29 years in good health.

This clone has just a few counts. V is TRBV5-4 and J is TRBJ2-3; the D gene is possibly TRBD2 (7 bases). V was trimmed by 4 bases and J by 4 bases, leaving 19 bases between them. The CDR3 is 16 amino acids. The germline gives CDR1 SGHNT, CDR2 YYREEE (reference sequence). CDR3 region: CASSPPRGGGPDTQYF. The CDR3 region has the DNA TGTGCCAGCAGCCCCCCCCGAGGGGGAGGGCCAGATACGCAGTATTTT.

This CDR3 reads CASRRDLTTDTQYF. Written as DNA, the CDR3 is TGTGCCAGCAGGAGGGACTTGACGACAGATACGCAGTATTTT. This chain joins TRBV6-5 and TRBJ2-3, with D tentatively TRBD2 (6 bases). Germline V gives CDR1 MNHEY, CDR2 SVGAGI. The CDR3 is 14 amino acids. Trimming shortened V by 6 bases and J by 3 bases, and 13 bases separated the two germline ends.

This clone appeared a few times. The chain employs TRBV18 and TRBJ1-3, with D perhaps matching TRBD1 (5 bases). This CDR3 has 15 amino acids. Germline CDR1 is KGHSH and CDR2 is LQKENI. Trimming left V 2 bases short and J 2 bases short, with 10 bases between. CDR3 nucleotides: TGTGCCAGCTCACCAACCGGGGCACCTGGAAACACCATATATTTT. Amino acids: CASSPTGAPGNTIYF.

This clone was observed a few times. The gene calls are TRBV11-2 and TRBJ1-5; D gene unclear. This CDR3 contains 15 residues. CDR1 is SGHAT, CDR2 FQNNGV, per germline. V was pared by 5 bases and J by 0 bases, with 11 bases between. CDR3 sequence reads: CASSLSAGSNQPQHF. In DNA form, the CDR3 reads TGTGCCAGCAGCCTATCTGCTGGTAGCAATCAGCCCCAGCATTTT.

The V gene is TRBV9, the J gene TRBJ2-6, with TRBD1 as a possible D gene (6 bases). The CDR3 runs to 15 residues. The germline V gene encodes CDR1 SGDLS and CDR2 YYNGEE. V lost 7 bases and J lost 2, with 13 bases in between. CDR3 DNA: TGTGCCAGCGGGCCAGGGGTAACTGGGGCCAACGTCCTGACTTTC. Its translation is CASGPGVTGANVLTF.

This clone occurred once. The V and J genes are TRBV6-6 and TRBJ2-1; perhaps TRBD2 as D (5 bases). The CDR3 length is 14 residues. Germline values: CDR1 MNHNY, CDR2 SVGAGI (reference sequence). The ends were cut back, 0 bases at V and 4 bases at J, with 7 bases in the middle. The CDR3 DNA sequence: TGTGCCAGCAGTTACTCGGACTTGTACAATGAGCAGTTCTTC. Translating it yields CASSYSDLYNEQFF.

V and J are TRBV14 and TRBJ2-7; 8 bases are a match to TRBD1. With 7 bases clipped from V and 9 bases from J, the junction kept 14 bases outside the gene matches. CDR1 is SGHDN and CDR2 is FVKESK in the germline V gene. The length of the CDR3 is 14 residues. CDR3 sequence: CASKKGQDGGVQYF. CDR3 DNA: TGTGCCAGCAAGAAGGGACAGGATGGTGGGGTGCAGTACTTC.

The chain employs TRBV4-3 and TRBJ2-3; D gene ambiguous. The CDR3 sequence is 14 residues long. The germline V gene has CDR1 LGHNA and CDR2 YSLEER. Trimming took 4 bases from V and 6 from J, leaving 14 bases between them. Here the CDR3 reads CASSLTDWADTQYF. As DNA, the CDR3 is TGCGCCAGCAGCCTGACCGATTGGGCGGATACGCAGTATTTT.

This clone came up a few times. The rearrangement uses TRBV6-5 and TRBJ1-1; D call uncertain. The germline gives CDR1 MNHEY, CDR2 SVGAGI. This CDR3 has 13 residues. The germline V and J ends were trimmed by 4 bases and 4 bases, with 10 bases remaining between them. In DNA, the CDR3 is TGTGCCAGCAGTTCAACCCGGGGCACTGAAGCTTTCTTT. Translated, it gives CASSSTRGTEAFF.

In this sample, this clone turned up a few times. The same CDR3 can be traced to other DNA sequences in this sample. DNA for the CDR3: TGTGCCAGCAGCCCTTACCAAGAGACCCAGTACTTC. This translates into CASSPYQETQYF. The chain uses TRBV7-2 and TRBJ2-5; D is unresolved. Germline V gene sequence: CDR1 SGHTA, CDR2 FQGNSA. V was trimmed by 5 bases and J by 0 bases, leaving 4 bases between them. The CDR3 has 12 residues.

The V and J genes are TRBV5-1 and TRBJ2-3; D is perhaps TRBD2 (5 bases). The CDR3 has 18 residues. Trimming took off 0 bases at V and 4 bases at J, with 21 bases between the two ends. Per germline, CDR1 SGHRS and CDR2 YFSETQ. CDR3 DNA: TGCGCCAGCAGCTTGGTCCCACCGACTGGGATGAGGGCAGATACGCAGTATTTT. Amino acid sequence: CASSLVPPTGMRADTQYF.

This chain uses TRBV28 with TRBJ2-6, with D perhaps matching TRBD1 or TRBD2 (5 bases each). V was shortened by 3 bases and J by 2 bases, with 14 bases between the two germline ends. There are 17 residues in the CDR3. Per germline, CDR1 MDHEN and CDR2 SYDVKM. Here the CDR3 DNA reads TGTGCCAGCAGTTTTCGGGACCTACCCCCTGGGGCCAACGTCCTGACTTTC. It specifies CASSFRDLPPGANVLTF.

The genes are TRBV6-1 and TRBJ2-7; D is uncertain. The germline V gene has CDR1 MNHNS and CDR2 SASEGT. The CDR3 runs to 12 residues. V was clipped by 3 bases and J by 0 bases, with 3 bases between them. CDR3 in amino acids: CASSDISYEQYF. The CDR3 DNA reads as TGTGCCAGCAGTGACATCTCCTACGAGCAGTACTTC.

In this sample, this clone turned up a few times. V is TRBV4-3 and J is TRBJ2-1; D not certain. The CDR3 spans 18 residues. Trimming pared 0 bases from V and 2 bases from J, leaving 17 bases between. CDR1 and CDR2 from the germline V gene are LGHNA and YSLEER. In DNA form, the CDR3 reads TGCGCCAGCAGCCAAGATCCGCCCCACCAAGTAGCCTACAATGAGCAGTTCTTC. Amino acid sequence: CASSQDPPHQVAYNEQFF.

The V gene is TRBV29-1, the J gene TRBJ2-2; 11 nucleotides match TRBD1. CDR1 is SQVTM, CDR2 ANQGSEA, per germline. CDR3 size: 14 residues. J lost 0 bases, V lost 6 bases, and 0 bases had no gene match. This chain's CDR3 is CSVGQGANTGELFF. The CDR3 coding sequence is TGCAGCGTGGGACAGGGGGCGAACACCGGGGAGCTGTTTTTT.

The chain recombines TRBV9 with TRBJ2-1; TRBD1 agrees at 7 bases. Germline V gives CDR1 SGDLS, CDR2 YYNGEE. There are 15 residues in the CDR3. The V segment lost 0 bases and the J segment 3 bases; nucleotides outside the gene matches: 3. CDR3 in amino acids: CASSVATGFYNEQFF. CDR3 DNA sequence: TGTGCCAGCAGCGTAGCGACAGGGTTCTACAATGAGCAGTTCTTC.